This T cell receptor beta chain was identified in a study of chemoradiotherapy in HPV16-positive cancers. About the study: Candidate HPV-specific clones and shared TCR motifs came from a couple of HPV16-positive patients. General study findings and limits: Candidate HPV-specific clones and E7-related TCR motifs grew in tumor during treatment.

Repeated repertoire sampling spanned the course of chemoradiotherapy. Sequenced by immunoSEQ multiplex PCR; TCRdb stores in-frame clones only, minus some. There are about 2,700 clones in the sample; more than 85% occur only once, and around 6% lies in the top ten. Trimming stripped 1 base from V and 3 bases from J, with 15 bases between. CDR1 is LGHNA and CDR2 is YSLEER in the germline V gene. This CDR3 comprises 16 residues. Remarks on this clone: What it binds is not known.

The sample was tumor tissue, taken from a patient who underwent chemoradiotherapy. The genes are TRBV4-3 and TRBJ1-2, with D possibly being TRBD1 (5 bases). This clonotype was obtained from a human donor with HPV-associated anogenital cancer. The CDR3 nucleotides are TGCGCCAGCAGCCAAGCGGGGCAGGGAGGGGACTATGGCTACACCTTC. Translating gives CASSQAGQGGDYGYTF.